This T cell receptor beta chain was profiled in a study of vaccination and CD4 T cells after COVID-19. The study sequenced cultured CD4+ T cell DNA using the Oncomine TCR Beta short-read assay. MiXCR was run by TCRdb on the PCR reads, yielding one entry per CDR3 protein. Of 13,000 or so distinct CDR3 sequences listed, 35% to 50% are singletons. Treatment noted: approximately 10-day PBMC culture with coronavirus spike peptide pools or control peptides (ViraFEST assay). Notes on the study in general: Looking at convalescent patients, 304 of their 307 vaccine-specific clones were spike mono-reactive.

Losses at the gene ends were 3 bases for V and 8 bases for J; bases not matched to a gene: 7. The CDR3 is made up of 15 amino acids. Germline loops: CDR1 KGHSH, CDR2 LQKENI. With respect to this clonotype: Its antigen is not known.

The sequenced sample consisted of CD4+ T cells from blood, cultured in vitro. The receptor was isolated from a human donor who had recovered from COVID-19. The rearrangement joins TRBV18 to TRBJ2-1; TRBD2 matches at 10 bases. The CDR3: CASSPGLAGDDEQFF. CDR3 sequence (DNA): TGTGCCAGCTCACCGGGTCTAGCGGGAGACGATGAGCAGTTCTTC.